This passage covers 18 T cell receptor beta chains from one sample sequenced in a study of OX40 agonist ivuxolimab in advanced cancers. Assay: immunoSEQ multiplex PCR; the TCRdb copy retains only in-frame clones and omits some. In the table there are 50,000 to 70,000 clones, around four fifths of which are singletons. This sample comprised CD4+ or CD8+ T cells sorted from blood, obtained in a trial of the OX40 agonist ivuxolimab. The receptor source for this set is an adult with an advanced solid tumor such as melanoma, head and neck, liver or kidney cancer.

A note on this clone: This may be a read error, as it is one base from a much larger clone. The rearrangement uses TRBV11-3 and TRBJ1-1; D unresolved. CDR1 SGHNT and CDR2 YENEEA come from the germline V gene. The V and J ends lost 0 bases and 1 base respectively, with 3 bases between them. This CDR3 is 13 amino acids long. Here the CDR3 reads CASSLEENTEAFF. Here the CDR3 DNA reads TGTGCCAGCAGCTTAGAAGAGAACACTGAAGCTTTCTTT.

The gene calls are TRBV11-2 and TRBJ2-7; D perhaps matches TRBD1 (6 bases). Trimming stripped 7 bases from V and 0 bases from J, with 13 bases between. The germline gives CDR1 SGHAT, CDR2 FQNNGV. This CDR3 spans 14 amino acids. The CDR3 here is CASTNRDPSYEQYF. The CDR3 region has the DNA TGTGCCAGCACCAACAGGGATCCCTCCTACGAGCAGTACTTC. Based on the CDR3 plus reference TRBV11-2 and TRBJ2-7, the full variable domain is EAGVAQSPRYKIIEKRQSVAFWCNPISGHATLYWYQQILGQGPKLLIQFQNNGVVDDSQLPKDRFSAERLKGVDSTLKIQPAKLEDSAVYLCASTNRDPSYEQYFGPGTRLTVT.

The chain recombines TRBV28 with TRBJ2-3; 8 bases line up with TRBD1. Trimming took 4 bases from V and 0 from J; bases not matched to a gene: 6. CDR1 MDHEN and CDR2 SYDVKM come from the germline V gene. The CDR3 loop spans 16 amino acids. The CDR3: CASSSRQGRSTDTQYF. The CDR3 coding sequence is TGTGCCAGCAGTTCCCGACAGGGGCGTAGCACAGATACGCAGTATTTT.

The chain uses TRBV29-1 and TRBJ2-5; the D gene is possibly TRBD1 (6 bases). With 4 bases removed from V and 1 base from J, the gap between germline ends came to 13 bases. CDR1 is SQVTM and CDR2 is ANQGSEA in the germline V gene. This CDR3 spans 14 amino acids. The CDR3 DNA is TGCAGCGTTGTCGTGGGACACCCCCAAGAGACCCAGTACTTC. It codes for CSVVVGHPQETQYF.

The chain is built from TRBV7-9 and TRBJ1-2, with D possibly matching TRBD1 (6 bases). The CDR3 has 13 residues. The germline V gene has CDR1 SEHNR and CDR2 FQNEAQ (reference sequence). V was shortened by 3 bases and J by 4 bases, with 9 bases between the two germline ends. In DNA, the CDR3 is TGTGCCAGCAGCTTTGGGGGCAGCTATGGCTACACCTTC. It is translated as CASSFGGSYGYTF.

The chain couples TRBV19 to TRBJ1-2; 8 bases are a match to TRBD1. CDR1 and CDR2 (germline): LNHDA, SQIVND (reference sequence). The V segment lost 6 bases and the J segment 4 bases; nucleotides outside the gene matches: 4. The length of the CDR3 is 13 residues. CDR3 bases: TGTGCCAGTAGCAGACAGGGGAGCTATGGCTACACCTTC. The encoded protein is CASSRQGSYGYTF. Complete variable domain (other parts from reference TRBV19 and TRBJ1-2): DGGITQSPKYLFRKEGQNVTLSCEQNLNHDAMYWYRQDPGQGLRLIYYSQIVNDFQKGDIAEGYSVSREKKESFPLTVTSAQKNPTAFYLCASSRQGSYGYTFGSGTRLTVV.

This clone is a singleton in its sample. This rearrangement joins TRBV28 to TRBJ1-2, with D perhaps matching TRBD1 (5 bases). CDR1 MDHEN and CDR2 SYDVKM come from the germline V gene. Trimming left V 4 bases short and J 6 bases short, with 21 bases between. This CDR3 is built from 16 residues. The DNA for the CDR3 is TGTGCCAGCAGTTCCGAGACCCGGGGGGGAGTGGATGGCTACACCTTC. Its protein is CASSSETRGGVDGYTF.

In this sample, this clone turned up a few times. The chain carries TRBV7-9 and TRBJ1-4; the D is unclear. This CDR3 spans 13 amino acids. Trimming left V 5 bases short and J 8 bases short, with 12 bases between. The germline V gene encodes CDR1 SEHNR and CDR2 FQNEAQ (reference sequence). CDR3 residues: CASSLNGVEKLFF. In DNA form, the CDR3 reads TGTGCCAGCAGCCTCAACGGTGTAGAAAAACTGTTTTTT.

This sequence joins TRBV10-3 and TRBJ1-4, with 8 bases identical to TRBD1. V lost 10 bases to trimming and J lost 3 bases; unmatched junction nucleotides: 7. This CDR3 spans 14 amino acids. CDR1 is ENHRY and CDR2 is SYGVKD in the germline V gene. This CDR3 is CATRPDRANEKLFF. The DNA for the CDR3 is TGTGCCACCCGACCGGACAGGGCTAATGAAAAACTGTTTTTT.

V is TRBV10-3 and J is TRBJ1-5; D is perhaps TRBD1 (5 bases). V was trimmed by 11 bases and J by 5 bases, leaving 16 bases between them. CDR1 is ENHRY and CDR2 is SYGVKD in the germline V gene. The CDR3 extends over 13 amino acids. CDR3 region: CAVTGTLDQPQHF. The DNA of the CDR3 is TGTGCCGTCACCGGGACCTTGGATCAGCCCCAGCATTTT.

The chain combines TRBV7-8 with TRBJ2-4; the match to TRBD1 covers 7 bases. Germline V lookup: CDR1 SGHVS, CDR2 FQNEAQ. The length of the CDR3 is 13 residues. V trimming: 1 base; J trimming: 15 bases; junction bases outside the gene matches: 9. CDR3 amino acids: CASSLEGDRAPYF. CDR3 nucleotide sequence: TGTGCCAGCAGCTTAGAGGGAGACAGGGCTCCGTACTTC.

J is TRBJ1-6 and V is TRBV5-4; 11 positions match TRBD1. The CDR3 runs 14 residues. V dropped 2 bases and J dropped 10; count of bases not matched to a gene: 2. Germline V CDR1 and CDR2: SGHNT, YYREEE (reference sequence). The CDR3 DNA reads as TGTGCCAGCAGCTTCGGGGACAGGGGGTCACCCCTCCACTTT. It encodes CASSFGDRGSPLHF.

J is TRBJ2-7 and V is TRBV28; D not certain. The CDR3 loop spans 13 amino acids. Trimming cost V 3 bases and J 4 bases, with 10 bases left between them. Germline assignment: CDR1 MDHEN and CDR2 SYDVKM. CDR3 amino acids: CASSFGPAYEQYF. The DNA for the CDR3 is TGTGCCAGCAGTTTCGGGCCGGCTTACGAGCAGTACTTC.

This clone was detected once. The chain couples TRBV28 to TRBJ2-5; 10 nucleotides line up with TRBD1. Germline V gene data show CDR1 as MDHEN and CDR2 as SYDVKM. The trim removed 8 bases at V and 5 bases at J, leaving 5 bases unmatched. This CDR3 comprises 13 residues. The CDR3 DNA follows: TGTGCCAGCGGGGACAGGGGTGGGGAGACCCAGTACTTC. This gives the protein CASGDRGGETQYF.

The CDR3 region has the DNA TGTGCCAGCAGCCGACAGGGAGCAGATACGCAGTATTTT. The encoded protein is CASSRQGADTQYF. V usage is TRBV7-2 and J usage is TRBJ2-3; 7 bases are shared with TRBD1. Germline V gene sequence: CDR1 SGHTA, CDR2 FQGNSA. V dropped 5 bases and J dropped 4; count of bases not matched to a gene: 3. The CDR3 length is 13 residues.

The gene calls are TRBV9 and TRBJ2-1; 12 bases are a match to TRBD2. CDR1 SGDLS and CDR2 YYNGEE come from the germline V gene. The CDR3 loop spans 16 amino acids. V dropped 0 bases and J dropped 9; count of bases not matched to a gene: 7. CDR3 nucleotide sequence: TGTGCCAGCAGCGTAGATCTAGCGGGGGGGCCCTCTGAGCAGTTCTTC. Translating gives CASSVDLAGGPSEQFF. The full variable domain, in which reference TRBV9 and TRBJ2-1 provide the parts outside the CDR3, is DSGVTQTPKHLITATGQRVTLRCSPRSGDLSVYWYQQSLDQGLQFLIQYYNGEERAKGNILERFSAQQFPDLHSELNLSSLELGDSALYFCASSVDLAGGPSEQFFGPGTRLTVL.

This clone has more than one count but fewer than ten. V is TRBV19 and J is TRBJ1-6, with a tentative D call TRBD1 (6 bases). V shed 7 bases and J shed 7 bases, with 17 bases lying between them. CDR1 and CDR2 from the germline V gene are LNHDA and SQIVND (reference sequence). CDR3 size: 15 residues. In nucleotides, the CDR3 is TGTGCCAGTAAACCCACGACAGGCTTAAATTCACCCCTCCACTTT. This gives the protein CASKPTTGLNSPLHF.

V and J are TRBV7-6 and TRBJ2-1; TRBD2 matches at 9 bases. Per germline, CDR1 SGHVS and CDR2 FNYEAQ. V lost 5 bases to trimming and J lost 3 bases; unmatched junction nucleotides: 14. This CDR3 spans 18 amino acids. The chain's CDR3 is CASSPNPAGGLNYNEQFF. DNA for the CDR3: TGTGCCAGCAGCCCGAATCCAGCGGGGGGCCTGAACTACAATGAGCAGTTCTTC. Full variable domain (rest looked up from reference TRBV7-6 and TRBJ2-1): GAGVSQSPRYKVTKRGQDVALRCDPISGHVSLYWYRQALGQGPEFLTYFNYEAQQDKSGLPNDRFSAERPEGSISTLTIQRTEQRDSAMYRCASSPNPAGGLNYNEQFFGPGTRLTVL.